In this sample, the clone carrying this TCR beta chain turned up many times. Germline-derived CDR1 and CDR2 are SGHNT and YENEEA. Deletions cut 5 bases from V and 2 bases from J, with 13 bases between. The CDR3 contains 15 residues. These data are taken from a study of early T cells in non-severe SARS-CoV-2 infection. TCRdb passed the 5' RACE reads through MiXCR, listing each CDR3 protein once. The table records tens of thousands of distinct CDR3 sequences, 6% to 7% of them present only once. This clonotype originated in an adult who was a healthcare worker with PCR-confirmed SARS-CoV-2 infection or an uninfected control (not recorded which). What was sequenced was whole blood. The chain is built from TRBV11-3 and TRBJ2-1, with D maybe TRBD1 (6 bases). The DNA of the CDR3 is TGTGCCAGCAGCGAAACAGGGAAGACCTACAATGAGCAGTTCTTC. Protein sequence: CASSETGKTYNEQFF.